This T cell receptor (beta chain) came from a study of lymphopenia after photon versus proton radiotherapy. Sequenced by immunoSEQ multiplex PCR; TCRdb stores in-frame clones only, minus some. The table has approximately 65,000 clones, approximately 91% seen once. Study-level findings and limits: In patients who died, overall survival fell as post-nadir TCR diversity dropped more.

CDR1 GTSNPN and CDR2 SVGIG come from the germline V gene (reference sequence). V was clipped by 0 bases and J by 9 bases, with 9 bases between them. This CDR3 is 12 amino acids long. As to this clone: The antigen is not known.

The sample in question was peripheral blood, obtained from a patient treated with photon-based radiotherapy. This rearrangement joins TRBV30 to TRBJ2-1; D is unresolved. The source of this sequence is a woman aged 70-85 years with pancreatic cancer. The CDR3 DNA follows: TGTGCCTGGAGTGTATCTAGTTCTGAGCAGTTCTTC. Translation gives CAWSVSSSEQFF.